These 15 T cell receptor beta chains were sequenced from one sample in a study of cytomegalovirus exposure and HLA in healthy donors. Repertoires were generated with immunoSEQ multiplex PCR, while TCRdb's copy carries only in-frame clones and drops some. The table includes approximately 170,000 clones, roughly nine tenths detected once. Sequencing was done on a sample of PBMCs. The receptors shown here come from a young woman in good health and CMV-seropositive.

CDR3 residues: CASSLHSPAASSYNEQFF. The DNA for the CDR3 is TGTGCCAGCAGCCTCCACTCCCCAGCAGCTAGCTCCTACAATGAGCAGTTCTTC. The chain joins TRBV11-3 to TRBJ2-1; D gene ambiguous. Germline-derived CDR1 and CDR2 are SGHNT and YENEEA. Between the trimmed V and J ends, which lost 5 bases and 0 bases, there was a span of 20 bases. There are 18 residues in the CDR3. The full variable domain, its missing parts supplied by reference TRBV11-3 and TRBJ2-1, is EAGVVQSPRYKIIEKKQPVAFWCNPISGHNTLYWYLQNLGQGPELLIRYENEEAVDDSQLPKDRFSAERLKGVDSTLKIQPAELGDSAVYLCASSLHSPAASSYNEQFFGPGTRLTVL.

The count of this clone is one. The rearrangement links TRBV2 to TRBJ2-3; D not resolved. The ends were cut back, 6 bases at V and 2 bases at J, with 12 bases in the middle. Germline V gene lookup returns CDR1 SNHLY and CDR2 FYNNEI. This CDR3 contains 14 residues. CDR3 loop: CASSWRSFTDTQYF. In DNA, the CDR3 is TGTGCCAGCAGCTGGCGGTCCTTCACAGATACGCAGTATTTT.

This clone was seen more than once but under ten times. The genes are TRBV7-9 and TRBJ1-3; D is perhaps TRBD1 (6 bases). The CDR3 has 17 amino acids. Germline assignment: CDR1 SEHNR and CDR2 FQNEAQ (reference sequence). V lost 0 bases and J 0 bases, leaving 12 bases between the germline ends. This CDR3 reads CASSLALRGPSGNTIYF. DNA of the CDR3: TGTGCCAGCAGCTTAGCACTCAGGGGACCCTCTGGAAACACCATATATTTT.

The V and J genes are TRBV6-1 and TRBJ2-7; D is possibly TRBD1 (5 bases). The CDR3 is 15 amino acids. CDR1 is MNHNS and CDR2 is SASEGT in the germline V gene. The V gene lost 8 bases and the J gene lost 0 bases, with 17 bases spanning the gap. Here the CDR3 reads CASGSTTDASYEQYF. CDR3 nucleotides: TGTGCCAGCGGGTCCACGACAGACGCCTCCTACGAGCAGTACTTC.

This chain links TRBV11-3 with TRBJ2-1, with TRBD2 matching over 8 bases. The V and J ends lost 3 bases and 4 bases, in that order; junction bases with no gene match: 11. The germline CDR1 and CDR2 sequences are SGHNT and YENEEA. CDR3 size: 17 residues. CDR3: CASSLSGTGGRYNEQFF. CDR3 bases: TGTGCCAGCAGCTTGTCCGGGACGGGAGGGAGGTACAATGAGCAGTTCTTC.

This rearrangement joins TRBV5-1 to TRBJ2-1, with D tentatively TRBD2 (5 bases). The CDR3 is made up of 15 amino acids. The ends were cut back, 3 bases at V and 5 bases at J, with 15 bases in the middle. Germline CDR1 SGHRS, CDR2 YFSETQ. CDR3 region: CASSSGLDWDNEQFF. CDR3 DNA: TGCGCCAGCAGCTCGGGGTTGGACTGGGACAATGAGCAGTTCTTC.

The chain is built from TRBV7-9 and TRBJ1-2; weak D call: TRBD1 (5 bases). This CDR3 comprises 16 residues. V was cut by 1 base and J by 6 bases, with 18 bases left in between. CDR1 is SEHNR, CDR2 FQNEAQ, per germline (reference sequence). In DNA, the CDR3 is TGTGCCAGCAGCTTAGAAGGCAGGGTGGAGCGACATGGCTACACCTTC. The encoded protein is CASSLEGRVERHGYTF.

The chain links TRBV5-8 to TRBJ2-7, with 16 bases matching TRBD2. Trimming at V came to 3 bases and at J to 0 bases, leaving 6 bases not matched to a gene. The CDR3 is 18 amino acids. CDR1 is SGHTS, CDR2 YDEGEE, per germline. The CDR3 bases are TGTGCCAGCAGCTGGGGACTAGCGGGGGGGACGAGCTCCTACGAGCAGTACTTC. It translates to CASSWGLAGGTSSYEQYF.

In DNA, the CDR3 is TGTGCCAGTAGTATAGATCTCCAGGGGAACACCGGGGAGCTGTTTTTT. The encoded protein is CASSIDLQGNTGELFF. The chain joins TRBV19 to TRBJ2-2; tentative D call: TRBD1 (5 bases). From germline, CDR1 is LNHDA and CDR2 SQIVND (reference sequence). The CDR3 sequence is 16 residues long. Trimming removed 0 bases from V and 1 base from J, with 9 bases in between.

This clone was observed once. Distinct nucleotide sequences in the sample also encode this CDR3. The chain combines TRBV7-2 with TRBJ2-1; 11 bases agree with TRBD2. There are 14 residues in the CDR3. The trim removed 5 bases at V and 4 bases at J, leaving 1 base unmatched. The germline V gene encodes CDR1 SGHTA and CDR2 FQGNSA. In nucleotides, the CDR3 is TGTGCCAGCAGCAGACTAGCGGGGTACAATGAGCAGTTCTTC. It specifies CASSRLAGYNEQFF.

This clone was seen only once. The chain employs TRBV19 and TRBJ1-1, with TRBD1 matching 7 bases. V was clipped by 6 bases and J by 7 bases; unmatched bases: 8. Per germline, CDR1 LNHDA and CDR2 SQIVND (reference sequence). The CDR3 runs 13 residues. Here the CDR3 DNA reads TGTGCCAGTAGAGGGACAGAGAAAAATGAAGCTTTCTTT. The encoded protein is CASRGTEKNEAFF.

V and J are TRBV7-2 and TRBJ1-1; TRBD1 matches at 10 bases. The length of the CDR3 is 15 residues. With V trimmed by 5 bases and J by 8 bases, 11 bases remained unmatched. In germline, CDR1 is SGHTA, CDR2 FQGNSA. The DNA for the CDR3 is TGTGCCAGCAGCAGCACCGGGACAGGGGTCGGGGAAGCTTTCTTT. Protein sequence: CASSSTGTGVGEAFF.

The chain recombines TRBV7-9 with TRBJ1-3; D call uncertain. This CDR3 is 14 amino acids long. Germline CDR1 reads SEHNR; CDR2 reads FQNEAQ (reference sequence). Between the trimmed V and J ends, which lost 6 bases and 0 bases, there was a span of 9 bases. The chain's CDR3 is CASRVGSSGNTIYF. CDR3 in DNA: TGTGCCAGCAGAGTGGGGAGCTCTGGAAACACCATATATTTT.

V is TRBV6-5 and J is TRBJ2-7, with TRBD1 matching 8 bases. Germline CDR1 reads MNHEY; CDR2 reads SVGAGI. The V segment lost 4 bases and the J segment 3 bases; nucleotides outside the gene matches: 8. The CDR3 totals 15 residues. This CDR3 reads CASSSPGQVGYEQYF. The CDR3 nucleotides are TGTGCCAGCAGTTCTCCGGGACAGGTCGGCTACGAGCAGTACTTC.

This chain connects TRBV7-9 to TRBJ2-7; 10 bases map to TRBD1. J was trimmed by 1 base and V by 7 bases; bases with no gene match: 4. CDR3 size: 14 residues. CDR1 SEHNR and CDR2 FQNEAQ come from the germline V gene (reference sequence). For the CDR3, the DNA is TGTGCCAGCACCACGGACAGGGGGTCCTACGAGCAGTACTTC. The encoded protein is CASTTDRGSYEQYF.